This T cell receptor beta chain was sequenced during a study of OX40 agonist ivuxolimab in advanced cancers. This clone showed up just a few times. There are 14 residues in the CDR3. Trimming left V 6 bases short and J 1 base short, with 13 bases between. The germline V gene has CDR1 SGHRS and CDR2 YFSETQ. The repertoire was sequenced with immunoSEQ multiplex PCR; TCRdb's copy has only in-frame clones and lacks some. The table shows around 65,000 clones, with roughly nine tenths occurring only once. The specimen was CD4+ or CD8+ T cells sorted from blood, collected in a trial of the OX40 agonist ivuxolimab. The chain combines TRBV5-1 with TRBJ1-1; TRBD1 is a possible D gene (5 bases). This receptor was obtained from an adult with an advanced solid tumor such as melanoma, head and neck, liver or kidney cancer. CDR3 in amino acids: CASTKGTANTEAFF. The CDR3 DNA follows: TGCGCCAGCACCAAGGGGACGGCGAACACTGAAGCTTTCTTT.